This TCR beta chain derives from a study of CD8 T cells in ankylosing spondylitis (dated by TCRdb to about 2017). With respect to the entire study: The study set out to find disease-linked TCR variants by profiling T cell receptor beta repertoires in ankylosing spondylitis patients and healthy donors. The full study cohort was made up of 25 ankylosing spondylitis patients and approximately 100 healthy donors. Peripheral blood was sampled, and synovial fluid was additionally collected from ankylosing spondylitis patients. Paper-wide results and their limitations: Some TCR beta motif variants had previously been reported in synovial fluid and blood of reactive arthritis patients, which suggested common disease-initiation mechanisms. The disease-linked clones were reported as significantly enriched in matched synovial fluid samples from ankylosing spondylitis patients. The disease-linked clones had a CD8+ phenotype and were found at relatively low frequencies in peripheral blood. A TCR beta motif of 7 or 8 highly homologous amino acid variants appeared characteristic of blood from ankylosing spondylitis patients.

This sample was sequenced with an Illumina HiSeq 2500. TCR beta libraries were prepared by quantitative 5'-RACE with molecular barcodes. As for the original processing: A new computational method based on a probabilistic model of VDJ rearrangement was used to identify disease-linked TCR variants. TCRdb trimmed the raw reads at Q25, called clones with MiXCR and kept productive beta chains. Identical CDR3 protein sequences are pooled into one entry, listed with their most common genes and DNA. What appears here as the V and J calls and clone size reflects TCRdb's work, not the paper's. Across this sample there are about 480,000 distinct CDR3 sequences, with 15% to 20% seen only once. The top ten hold approximately 0.93% of the sample. In its sample, this clonotype was seen a few times. Its antigen target is currently unknown. Base qualities are missing; no much larger clone stands one base away. Measured from the cysteine to the phenylalanine, the CDR3 is 16 residues long. Solely the CDR3 DNA is kept, with 48 bases framed from the first base. The trim is 4 bases for V and 1 base for J, with a gap of 15 bases between the germline ends.

Sequences were obtained from blood, either unsorted or a sorted T cell fraction (not recorded which). The receptor was derived from a male donor with ankylosing spondylitis. In this chain, TRBV12-3 or TRBV12-4 is recombined with TRBJ2-3, with the D gene not clear enough to name. The CDR3 region: CASSSRPSLGTDTQYF. The DNA reads TGTGCCAGCAGTTCCCGACCGAGCTTGGGCACAGATACGCAGTATTTT.